This TCR beta chain stems from a study of molecular identifiers for immune sequencing clone quantification listed by TCRdb under 2018. About the study as a whole: In a replicate experiment, RNA from roughly 20,000 or 100,000 naive CD8 T cells was split into five aliquots, four of which were sequenced. CD8 T cells were used in a methods study to benchmark molecular-identifier clustering-based TCR repertoire sequencing (MIDCIRS) and TCR RNA copy counting. The paper's findings and limits, for the study overall: Highly expanded clone sizes could be underestimated if identical TCR molecules share a barcode. Spiked-in Jurkat TCR RNA equal to a single cell's worth was reported to be detectable even within one million naive CD8 T cells. In CMV-specific effector cells, clones with more than 20 RNA copies accounted for over 99% of molecules, whereas in naive cells such clones accounted for under 1%. Modeling indicated about 3 TCR RNA copies recovered per cell, compared with 9 to 10 by digital PCR, which implies a capture efficiency of 25% to 35%. When barcode sub-clustering was not used, chimeric consensus sequences inflated TCR diversity, with chimeras reaching as high as 47%.

On a BD FACSAria II, naive CD8 T cells were FACS-sorted as CD8+CD4-CCR7+CD45RA+ and collected into RLT Plus buffer. Some naive CD8 T cell RNA was split equally between MIDCIRS and a Smart-seq2-style 5'RACE protocol for a sensitivity comparison. CD8 T cells were enriched with RosetteSep CD8+ T Cell Enrichment Cocktail and Ficoll-Paque, followed by ACK red cell lysis. Library creation used PCR. For sequencing, an Illumina MiSeq was employed. Total RNA was purified with the Qiagen AllPrep DNA/RNA kit. Before analysis, reads from multiple sequencing runs of one library were combined. Per the source publication's procedure: Reads were retained only if the reads had an exact TCR constant sequence, and the retained reads were trimmed to 150 nt and grouped according to their 12-nt molecular barcodes. Reads within each barcode group were sub-clustered using a 15% Levenshtein threshold, and quality-weighted consensus sequences were constructed for each RNA molecule. Non-functional sequences were removed, as were lower-count sequences one edit away from another. Based on fitting two negative binomial distributions, any barcode sub-cluster with under 20% of the maximum read count was discarded. The public reads were run again by TCRdb, first through fastp at Q25 and then through MiXCR, and only productive beta chains were kept. Each record represents a unique CDR3 protein, reported with the most common genes and DNA among its rows. The V and J calls were determined by TCRdb, not by the authors. Within this sample are approximately 20,000 distinct CDR3 sequences, with about 21% of them counted one time only. The biggest ten clones account for over 6% of the sample.

Per the germline V gene, SNHLY is the CDR1 and FYNNEI is the CDR2. Reading from cysteine to phenylalanine, the CDR3 counts 15 amino acids. CDR3 DNA only is kept here, 45 bases in frame from base 1. Ends trimmed: V by 3 bases, J by 1 base; bases unmatched to a gene: 4. This clonotype is assessed as medium-sized (0.01 to 0.1%). It lacks a known antigen. The record has no base qualities; no much larger clone is one base away. This clonotype was sampled from a human donor in good health. Some libraries in this study had Jurkat cell RNA spiked in. Source material: naive CD8+ T cells from blood, with Jurkat cell RNA spiked in. The sample's cell subset or site, from its label and the paper: FACS-sorted CD8+CD4-CCR7+CD45RA+ naive T cells. The rearrangement combines TRBV2 with TRBJ2-7, and TRBD2 matches 9 of the central bases. The sequenced DNA is TGTGCCAGCAGTGACGTTCTAGCGGGATCCTACGAGCAGTACTTC. It encodes CASSDVLAGSYEQYF.